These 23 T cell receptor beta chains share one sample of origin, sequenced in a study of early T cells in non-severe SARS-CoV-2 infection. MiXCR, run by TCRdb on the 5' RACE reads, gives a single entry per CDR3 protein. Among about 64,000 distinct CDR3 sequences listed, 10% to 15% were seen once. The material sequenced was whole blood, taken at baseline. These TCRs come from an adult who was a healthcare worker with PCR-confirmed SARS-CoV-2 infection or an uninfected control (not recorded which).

This CDR3 is CASSRGQGDTQYF. The DNA for the CDR3 is TGTGCCAGCAGCAGGGGGCAAGGAGATACGCAGTATTTT. The V and J genes are TRBV6-5 and TRBJ2-3; 8 positions match TRBD1. This CDR3 comprises 13 residues. CDR1 MNHEY and CDR2 SVGAGI come from the germline V gene. The V segment lost 6 bases and the J segment 5 bases; nucleotides outside the gene matches: 4.

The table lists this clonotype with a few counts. CDR3 DNA sequence: TGTGCCAGCAGCTCCTCCTCGACAGGGAGGGTCGAGCAGTACTTC. Its protein is CASSSSSTGRVEQYF. The rearrangement links TRBV5-6 to TRBJ2-7; either TRBD1 or TRBD2 may supply D (7 bases each). The CDR3 totals 15 residues. The germline CDR1 and CDR2 sequences are SGHDT and YYEEEE. V was pared by 3 bases and J by 6 bases, with 19 bases between. The entire variable domain, with the rest obtained from reference TRBV5-6 and TRBJ2-7, is as follows: DAGVTQSPTHLIKTRGQQVTLRCSPKSGHDTVSWYQQALGQGPQFIFQYYEEEERQRGNFPDRFSGHQFPNYSSELNVNALLLGDSALYLCASSSSSTGRVEQYFGPGTRLTVT.

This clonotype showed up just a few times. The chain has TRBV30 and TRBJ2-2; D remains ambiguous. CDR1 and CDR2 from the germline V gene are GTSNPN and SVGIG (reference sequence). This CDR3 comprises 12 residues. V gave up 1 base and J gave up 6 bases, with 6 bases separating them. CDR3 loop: CAWSASAGELFF. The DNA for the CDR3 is TGTGCCTGGAGTGCTTCGGCCGGGGAGCTGTTTTTT.

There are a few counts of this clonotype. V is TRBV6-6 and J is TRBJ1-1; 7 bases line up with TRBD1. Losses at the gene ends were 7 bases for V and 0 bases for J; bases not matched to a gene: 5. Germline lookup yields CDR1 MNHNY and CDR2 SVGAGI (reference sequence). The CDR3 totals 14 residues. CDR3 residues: CASTRDSLNTEAFF. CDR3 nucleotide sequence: TGTGCCAGCACCAGGGACAGTCTGAACACTGAAGCTTTCTTT.

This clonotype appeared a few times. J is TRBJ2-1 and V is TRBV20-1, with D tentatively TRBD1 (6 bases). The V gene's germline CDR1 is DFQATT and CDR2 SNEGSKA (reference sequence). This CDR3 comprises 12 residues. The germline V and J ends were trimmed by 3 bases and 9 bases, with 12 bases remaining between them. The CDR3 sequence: CSASDQGIEQFF. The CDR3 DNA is TGCAGTGCTAGTGACCAGGGGATTGAGCAGTTCTTC.

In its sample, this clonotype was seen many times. The CDR3 DNA follows: TGCAGTGCTAGAGCCAGGACAGGCACTGGCTACACCTTC. It translates to CSARARTGTGYTF. The chain is built from TRBV20-1 and TRBJ1-2; 7 bases are a match to TRBD1. Looked up from germline, CDR1 is DFQATT and CDR2 is SNEGSKA (reference sequence). The CDR3 has 13 residues. V trimming: 1 base; J trimming: 7 bases; junction bases outside the gene matches: 6.

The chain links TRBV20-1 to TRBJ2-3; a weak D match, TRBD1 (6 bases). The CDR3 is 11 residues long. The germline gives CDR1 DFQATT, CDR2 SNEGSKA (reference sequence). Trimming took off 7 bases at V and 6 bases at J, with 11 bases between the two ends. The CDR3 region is CSGTRGDTQYF. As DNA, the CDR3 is TGCAGTGGGACGAGGGGGGATACGCAGTATTTT.

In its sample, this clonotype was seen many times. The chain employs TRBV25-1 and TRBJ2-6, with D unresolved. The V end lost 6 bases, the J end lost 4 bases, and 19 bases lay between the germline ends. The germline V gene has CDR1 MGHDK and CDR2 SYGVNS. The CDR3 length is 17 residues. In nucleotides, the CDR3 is TGTGCCAGCAGGCCAACCCACGGGTCCCGCGGGGCCAACGTCCTGACTTTC. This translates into CASRPTHGSRGANVLTF.

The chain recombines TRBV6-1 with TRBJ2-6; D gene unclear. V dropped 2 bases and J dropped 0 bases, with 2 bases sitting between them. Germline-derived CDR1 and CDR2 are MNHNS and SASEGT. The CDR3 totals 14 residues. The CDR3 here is CASSELSGANVLTF. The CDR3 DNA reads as TGTGCCAGCAGTGAACTCTCTGGGGCCAACGTCCTGACTTTC.

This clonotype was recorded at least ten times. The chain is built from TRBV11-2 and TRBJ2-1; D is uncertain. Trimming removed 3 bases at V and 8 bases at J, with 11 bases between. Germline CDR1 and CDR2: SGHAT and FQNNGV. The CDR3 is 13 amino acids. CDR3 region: CASSFRPSDEQFF. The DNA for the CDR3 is TGTGCCAGCAGCTTTAGACCCTCGGATGAGCAGTTCTTC.

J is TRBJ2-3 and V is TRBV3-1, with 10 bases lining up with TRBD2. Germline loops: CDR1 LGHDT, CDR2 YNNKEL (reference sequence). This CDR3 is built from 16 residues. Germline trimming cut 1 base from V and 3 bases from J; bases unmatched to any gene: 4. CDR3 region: CASSQAGLAVTDTQYF. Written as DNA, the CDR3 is TGTGCCAGCAGCCAAGCCGGACTAGCGGTTACAGATACGCAGTATTTT.

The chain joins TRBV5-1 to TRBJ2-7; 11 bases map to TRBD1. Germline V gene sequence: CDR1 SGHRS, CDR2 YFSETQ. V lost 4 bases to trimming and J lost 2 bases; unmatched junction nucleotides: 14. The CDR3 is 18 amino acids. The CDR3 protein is CASSPGTGGFGFTYEQYF. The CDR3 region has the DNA TGCGCCAGCAGCCCCGGGACAGGGGGTTTTGGGTTTACCTACGAGCAGTACTTC.

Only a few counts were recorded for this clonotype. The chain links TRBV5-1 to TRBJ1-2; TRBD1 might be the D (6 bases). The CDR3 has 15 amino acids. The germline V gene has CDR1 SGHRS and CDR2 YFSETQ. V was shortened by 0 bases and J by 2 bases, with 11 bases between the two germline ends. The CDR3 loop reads CASSLVQDRNYGYTF. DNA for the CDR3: TGCGCCAGCAGCTTGGTCCAAGACAGGAACTATGGCTACACCTTC.

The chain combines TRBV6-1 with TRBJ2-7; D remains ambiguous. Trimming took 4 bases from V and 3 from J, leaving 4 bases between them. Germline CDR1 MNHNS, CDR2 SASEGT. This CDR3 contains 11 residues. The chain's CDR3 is CASSAYYEQYF. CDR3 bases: TGTGCCAGCAGTGCCTACTACGAGCAGTACTTC.

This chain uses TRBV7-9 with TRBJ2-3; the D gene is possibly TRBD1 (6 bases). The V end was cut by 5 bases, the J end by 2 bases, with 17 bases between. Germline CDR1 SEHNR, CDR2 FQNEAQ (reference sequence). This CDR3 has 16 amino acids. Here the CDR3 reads CASSLYTGYLTDTQYF. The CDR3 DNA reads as TGTGCCAGCAGCCTCTACACAGGGTATCTCACAGATACGCAGTATTTT. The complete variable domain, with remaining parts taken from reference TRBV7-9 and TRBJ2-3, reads DTGVSQNPRHKITKRGQNVTFRCDPISEHNRLYWYRQTLGQGPEFLTYFQNEAQLEKSRLLSDRFSAERPKGSFSTLEIQRTEQGDSAMYLCASSLYTGYLTDTQYFGPGTRLTVL.

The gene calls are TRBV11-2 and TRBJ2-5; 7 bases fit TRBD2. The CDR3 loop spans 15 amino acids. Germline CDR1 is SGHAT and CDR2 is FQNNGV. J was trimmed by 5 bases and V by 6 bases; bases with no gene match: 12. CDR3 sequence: CASRSLRGSGETQYF. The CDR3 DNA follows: TGTGCCAGCAGAAGTCTGCGGGGGTCAGGGGAGACCCAGTACTTC.

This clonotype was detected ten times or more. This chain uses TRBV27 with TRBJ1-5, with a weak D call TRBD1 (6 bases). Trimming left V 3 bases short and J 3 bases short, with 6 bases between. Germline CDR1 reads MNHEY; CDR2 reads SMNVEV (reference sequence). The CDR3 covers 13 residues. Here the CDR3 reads CASSLGHNQPQHF. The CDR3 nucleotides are TGTGCCAGCAGTTTGGGACACAATCAGCCCCAGCATTTT.

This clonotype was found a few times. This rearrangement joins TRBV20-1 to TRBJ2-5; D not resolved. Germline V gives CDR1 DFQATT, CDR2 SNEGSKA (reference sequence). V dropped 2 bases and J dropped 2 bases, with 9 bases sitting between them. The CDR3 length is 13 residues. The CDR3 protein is CSARYRIQETQYF. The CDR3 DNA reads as TGCAGTGCTAGATACAGAATTCAAGAGACCCAGTACTTC.

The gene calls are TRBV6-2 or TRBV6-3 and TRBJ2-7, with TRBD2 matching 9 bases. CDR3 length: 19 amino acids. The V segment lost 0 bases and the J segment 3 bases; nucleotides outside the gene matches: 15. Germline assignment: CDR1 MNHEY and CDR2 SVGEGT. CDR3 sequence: CASSYSNPPSGVIYYEQYF. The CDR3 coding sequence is TGTGCCAGCAGTTACTCGAATCCGCCTAGCGGGGTTATATACTACGAGCAGTACTTC.

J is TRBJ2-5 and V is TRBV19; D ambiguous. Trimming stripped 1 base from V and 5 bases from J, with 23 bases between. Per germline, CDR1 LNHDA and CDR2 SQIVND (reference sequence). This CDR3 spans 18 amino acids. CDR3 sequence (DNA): TGTGCCAGTAGTATAGGTTTTGGTGGTGGAAGCAAAAAGGAGACCCAGTACTTC. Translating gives CASSIGFGGGSKKETQYF.

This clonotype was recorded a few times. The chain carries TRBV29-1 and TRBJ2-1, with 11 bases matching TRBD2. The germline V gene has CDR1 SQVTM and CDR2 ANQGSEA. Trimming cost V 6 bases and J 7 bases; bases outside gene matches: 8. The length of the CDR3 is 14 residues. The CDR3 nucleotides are TGCAGCGTCGCCACTAGCGGGAGTTGGAATGAGCAGTTCTTC. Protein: CSVATSGSWNEQFF.

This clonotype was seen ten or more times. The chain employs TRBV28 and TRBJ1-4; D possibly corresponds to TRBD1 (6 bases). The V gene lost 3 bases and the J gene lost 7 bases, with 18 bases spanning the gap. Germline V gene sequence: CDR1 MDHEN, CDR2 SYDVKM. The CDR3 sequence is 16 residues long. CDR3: CASSFGVTGSGEKLFF. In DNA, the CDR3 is TGTGCCAGCAGTTTCGGCGTAACAGGGAGCGGTGAAAAACTGTTTTTT.

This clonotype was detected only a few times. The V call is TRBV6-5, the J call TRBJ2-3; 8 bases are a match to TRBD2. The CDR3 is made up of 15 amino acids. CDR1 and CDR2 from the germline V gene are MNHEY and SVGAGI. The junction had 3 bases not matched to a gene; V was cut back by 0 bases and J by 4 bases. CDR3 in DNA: TGTGCCAGCAGTTACTCGACGGGAGGGTCAGATACGCAGTATTTT. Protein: CASSYSTGGSDTQYF.